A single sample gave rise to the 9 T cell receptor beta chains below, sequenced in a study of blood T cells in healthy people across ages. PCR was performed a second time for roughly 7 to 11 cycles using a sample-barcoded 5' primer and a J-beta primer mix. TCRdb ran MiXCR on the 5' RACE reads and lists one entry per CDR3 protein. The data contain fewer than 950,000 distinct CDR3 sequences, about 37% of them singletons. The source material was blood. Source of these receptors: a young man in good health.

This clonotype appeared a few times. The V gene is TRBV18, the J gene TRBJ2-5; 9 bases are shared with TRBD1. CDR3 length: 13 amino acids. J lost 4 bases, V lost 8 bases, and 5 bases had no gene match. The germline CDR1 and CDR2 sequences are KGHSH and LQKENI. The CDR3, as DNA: TGTGCCAGCCGCCTGACAGGGGGAGAGACCCAGTACTTC. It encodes CASRLTGGETQYF.

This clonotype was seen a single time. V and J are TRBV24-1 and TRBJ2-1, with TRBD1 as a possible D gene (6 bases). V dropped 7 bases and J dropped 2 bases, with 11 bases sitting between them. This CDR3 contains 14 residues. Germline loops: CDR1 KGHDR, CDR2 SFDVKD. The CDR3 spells CATRSEGAYNEQFF. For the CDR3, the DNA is TGTGCCACCAGGTCTGAGGGGGCCTACAATGAGCAGTTCTTC.

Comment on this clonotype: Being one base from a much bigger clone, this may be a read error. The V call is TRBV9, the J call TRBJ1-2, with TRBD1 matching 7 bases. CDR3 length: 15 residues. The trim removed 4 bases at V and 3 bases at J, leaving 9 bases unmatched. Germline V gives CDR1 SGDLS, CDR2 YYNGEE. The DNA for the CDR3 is TGTGCCAGCAGCCCCCGGACAGGAGCAGACTATGGCTACACCTTC. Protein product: CASSPRTGADYGYTF.

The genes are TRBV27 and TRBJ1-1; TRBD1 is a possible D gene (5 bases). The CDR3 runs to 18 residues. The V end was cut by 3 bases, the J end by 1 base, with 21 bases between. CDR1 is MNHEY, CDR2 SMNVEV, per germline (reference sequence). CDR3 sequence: CASSLGPFRAAENTEAFF. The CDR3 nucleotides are TGTGCCAGCAGTTTGGGGCCGTTTAGGGCAGCAGAGAACACTGAAGCTTTCTTT.

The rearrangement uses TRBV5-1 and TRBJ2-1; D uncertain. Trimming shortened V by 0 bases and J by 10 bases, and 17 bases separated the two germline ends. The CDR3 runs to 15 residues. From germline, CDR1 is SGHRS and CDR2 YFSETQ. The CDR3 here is CASSLDRTATYEQFF. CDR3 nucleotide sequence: TGCGCCAGCAGCTTGGATCGGACCGCGACCTACGAGCAGTTCTTC.

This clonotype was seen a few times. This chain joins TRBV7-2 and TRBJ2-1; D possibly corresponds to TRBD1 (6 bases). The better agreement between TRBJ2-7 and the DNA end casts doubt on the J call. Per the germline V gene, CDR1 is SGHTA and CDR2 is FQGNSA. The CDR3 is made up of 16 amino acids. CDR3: CASSPLLGASYNEQYF. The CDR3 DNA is TGTGCCAGCAGCCCTCTTTTGGGGGCCTCCTACAATGAGCAGTACTTC.

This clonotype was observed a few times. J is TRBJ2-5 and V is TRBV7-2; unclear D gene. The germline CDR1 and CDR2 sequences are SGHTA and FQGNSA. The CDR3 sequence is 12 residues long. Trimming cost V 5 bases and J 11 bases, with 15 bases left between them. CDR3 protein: CASSGVNNEQYF. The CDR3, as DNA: TGTGCCAGCAGCGGGGTAAACAATGAGCAGTACTTC.

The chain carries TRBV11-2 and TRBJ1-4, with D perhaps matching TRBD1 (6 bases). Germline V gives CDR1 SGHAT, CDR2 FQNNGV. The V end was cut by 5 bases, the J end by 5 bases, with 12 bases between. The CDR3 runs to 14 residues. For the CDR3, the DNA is TGTGCCAGCAGCGTCCATACAGGGAATGAAAAACTGTTTTTT. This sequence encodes CASSVHTGNEKLFF.

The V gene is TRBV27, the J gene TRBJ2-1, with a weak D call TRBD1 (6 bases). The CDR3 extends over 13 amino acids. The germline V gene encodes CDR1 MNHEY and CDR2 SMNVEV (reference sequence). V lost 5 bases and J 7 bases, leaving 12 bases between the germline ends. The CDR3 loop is CASSGGQYNEQFF. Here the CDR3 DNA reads TGTGCCAGCAGTGGGGGCCAATATAATGAGCAGTTCTTC.